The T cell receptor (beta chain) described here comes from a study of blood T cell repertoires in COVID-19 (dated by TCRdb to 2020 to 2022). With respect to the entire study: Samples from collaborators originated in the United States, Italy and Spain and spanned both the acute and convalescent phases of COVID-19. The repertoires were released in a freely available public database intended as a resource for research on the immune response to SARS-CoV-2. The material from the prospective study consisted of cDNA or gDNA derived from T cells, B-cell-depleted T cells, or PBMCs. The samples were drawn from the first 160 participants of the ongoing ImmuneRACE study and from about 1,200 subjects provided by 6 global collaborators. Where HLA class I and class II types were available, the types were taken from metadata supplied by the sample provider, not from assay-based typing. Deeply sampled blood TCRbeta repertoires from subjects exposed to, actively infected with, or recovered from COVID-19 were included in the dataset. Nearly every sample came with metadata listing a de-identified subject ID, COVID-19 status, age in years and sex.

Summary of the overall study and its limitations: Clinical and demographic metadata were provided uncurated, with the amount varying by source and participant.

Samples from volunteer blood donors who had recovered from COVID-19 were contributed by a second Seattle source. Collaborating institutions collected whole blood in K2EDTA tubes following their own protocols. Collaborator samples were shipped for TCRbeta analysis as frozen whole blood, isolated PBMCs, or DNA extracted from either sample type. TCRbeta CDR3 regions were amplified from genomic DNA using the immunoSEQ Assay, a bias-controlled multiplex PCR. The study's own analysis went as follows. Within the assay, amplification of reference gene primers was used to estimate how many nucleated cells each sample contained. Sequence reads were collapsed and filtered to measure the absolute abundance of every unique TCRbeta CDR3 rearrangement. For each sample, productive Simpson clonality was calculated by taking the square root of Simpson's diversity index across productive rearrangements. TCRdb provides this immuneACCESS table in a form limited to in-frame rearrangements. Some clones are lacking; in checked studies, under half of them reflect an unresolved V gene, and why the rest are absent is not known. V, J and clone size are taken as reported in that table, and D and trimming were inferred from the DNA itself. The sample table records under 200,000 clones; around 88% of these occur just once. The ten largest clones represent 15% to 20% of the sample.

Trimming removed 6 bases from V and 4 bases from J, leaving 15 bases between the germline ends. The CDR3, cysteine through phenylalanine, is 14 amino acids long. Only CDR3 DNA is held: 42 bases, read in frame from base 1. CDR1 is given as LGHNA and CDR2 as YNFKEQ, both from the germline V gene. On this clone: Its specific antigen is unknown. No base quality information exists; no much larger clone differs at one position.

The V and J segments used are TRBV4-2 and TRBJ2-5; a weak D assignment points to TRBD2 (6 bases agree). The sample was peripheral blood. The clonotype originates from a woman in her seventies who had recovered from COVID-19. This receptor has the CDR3 CASRGAGPGETQYF. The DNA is TGTGCCAGCAGGGGAGCGGGTCCGGGAGAGACCCAGTACTTC.